The TCR beta chain under discussion was sequenced for a study of T cell clonotyping in hematopoietic cell transplantation. Germline assignment: CDR1 MDHEN and CDR2 SYDVKM. The CDR3 consists of 15 residues. V lost 3 bases and J 3 bases, leaving 11 bases between the germline ends. The time point here: recipient sample about 28 days before transplant, after cytoreduction. Measured with immunoSEQ multiplex PCR; TCRdb has only the in-frame clones, and not every one. This sample has approximately 26,000 clones, with approximately 82% found just once. The clonotype originates from a woman between 55 and 75 years old with acute myeloid leukemia. Some clones in this sample may be carry-over from other donors' samples. V is TRBV28 and J is TRBJ1-4; D gene ambiguous. Sequenced material: peripheral blood mononuclear cells, taken before stem cell transplant. DNA for the CDR3: TGTGCCAGCAGTTTCCCGCCTGGGGCTAATGAAAAACTGTTTTTT. As protein: CASSFPPGANEKLFF.